The TCR beta chain under discussion was sequenced for a study of cytomegalovirus exposure and HLA in healthy donors. On this clone itself: Its specificity is not known.

Study outcomes and limitations: Follow-up analysis later connected one missense variant in DCLRE1C with trimming of TCR beta V- and J-genes. Per a later analysis, under 20,000 TCR beta sequences showed association with HLA alleles at 0.05 false discovery rate.

Researchers ran the PCR with 60 Vbeta and 13 Jbeta primers. Using immunoSEQ multiplex PCR, the repertoire was profiled, and TCRdb retains in-frame clones only, with some absent. The data show around 150,000 clones, around 85% seen once. The CDR3 has 16 residues. Per the germline V gene, CDR1 is KGHSH and CDR2 is LQKENI. V dropped 2 bases and J dropped 4; count of bases not matched to a gene: 8. The chain is built from TRBV18 and TRBJ1-2; TRBD1 matches at 9 bases. What was sequenced was PBMCs. This clonotype originated in a man aged 35-49 years in good health and CMV-seropositive. This CDR3 is CASSPETQGAGYGYTF. CDR3 nucleotides: TGTGCCAGCTCACCAGAGACACAGGGGGCTGGCTATGGCTACACCTTC.